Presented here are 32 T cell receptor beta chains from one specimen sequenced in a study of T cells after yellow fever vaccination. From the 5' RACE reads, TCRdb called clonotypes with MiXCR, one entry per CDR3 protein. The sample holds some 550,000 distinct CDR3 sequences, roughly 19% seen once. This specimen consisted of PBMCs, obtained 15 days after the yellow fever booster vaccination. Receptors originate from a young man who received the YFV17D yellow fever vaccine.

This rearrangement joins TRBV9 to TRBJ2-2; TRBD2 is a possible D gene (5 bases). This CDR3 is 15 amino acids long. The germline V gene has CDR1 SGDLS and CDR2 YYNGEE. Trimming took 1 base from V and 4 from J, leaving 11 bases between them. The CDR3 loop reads CASSVSGTITGELFF. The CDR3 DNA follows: TGTGCCAGCAGCGTAAGCGGAACTATCACCGGGGAGCTGTTTTTT.

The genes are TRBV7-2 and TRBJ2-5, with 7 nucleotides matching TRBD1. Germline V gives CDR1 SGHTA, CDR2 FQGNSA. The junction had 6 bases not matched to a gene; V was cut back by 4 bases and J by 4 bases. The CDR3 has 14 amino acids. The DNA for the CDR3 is TGTGCCAGCAGCTCGTGGACAGGAGCAGAGACCCAGTACTTC. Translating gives CASSSWTGAETQYF.

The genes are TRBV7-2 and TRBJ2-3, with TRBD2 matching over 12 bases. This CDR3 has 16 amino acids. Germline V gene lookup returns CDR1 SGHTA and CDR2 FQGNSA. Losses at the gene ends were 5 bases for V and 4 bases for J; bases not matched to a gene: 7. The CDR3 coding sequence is TGTGCCAGCAGCCCCCTCGGACTAGCGGGATCAGATACGCAGTATTTT. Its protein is CASSPLGLAGSDTQYF. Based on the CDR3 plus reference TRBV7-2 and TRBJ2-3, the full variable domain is GAGVSQSPSNKVTEKGKDVELRCDPISGHTALYWYRQSLGQGLEFLIYFQGNSAPDKSGLPSDRFSAERTGGSVSTLTIQRTQQEDSAVYLCASSPLGLAGSDTQYFGPGTRLTVL.

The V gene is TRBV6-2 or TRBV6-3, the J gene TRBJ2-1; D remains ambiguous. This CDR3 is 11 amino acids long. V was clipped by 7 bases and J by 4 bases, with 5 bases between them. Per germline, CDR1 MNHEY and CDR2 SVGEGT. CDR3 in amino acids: CASTQYNEQFF. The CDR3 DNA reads TGTGCCAGCACCCAGTACAATGAGCAGTTCTTC.

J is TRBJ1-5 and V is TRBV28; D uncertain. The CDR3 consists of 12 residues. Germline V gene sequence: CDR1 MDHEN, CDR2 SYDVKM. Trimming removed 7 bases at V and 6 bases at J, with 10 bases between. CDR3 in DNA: TGTGCCAGCAACGACGGAGGTCAGCCCCAGCATTTT. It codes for CASNDGGQPQHF.

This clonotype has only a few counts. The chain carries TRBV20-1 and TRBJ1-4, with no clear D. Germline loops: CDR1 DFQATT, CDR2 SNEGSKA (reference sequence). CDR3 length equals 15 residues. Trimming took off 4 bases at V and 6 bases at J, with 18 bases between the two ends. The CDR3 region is CSAKPGRASHEKLFF. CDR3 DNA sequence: TGCAGTGCTAAGCCTGGACGTGCTTCCCATGAAAAACTGTTTTTT.

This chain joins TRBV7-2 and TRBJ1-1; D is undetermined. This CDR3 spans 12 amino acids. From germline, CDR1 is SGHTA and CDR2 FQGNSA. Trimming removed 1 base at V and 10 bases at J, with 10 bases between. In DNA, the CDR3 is TGTGCCAGCAGCTTAGTCTCAAGTAGAGCTTTCTTT. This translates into CASSLVSSRAFF.

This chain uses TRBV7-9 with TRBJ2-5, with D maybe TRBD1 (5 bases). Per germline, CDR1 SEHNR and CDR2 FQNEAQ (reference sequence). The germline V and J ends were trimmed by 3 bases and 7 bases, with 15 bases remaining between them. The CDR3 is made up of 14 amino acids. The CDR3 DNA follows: TGTGCCAGCAGCTTGGAAGGGGCGTTAGGGACCCAGTACTTC. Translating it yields CASSLEGALGTQYF.

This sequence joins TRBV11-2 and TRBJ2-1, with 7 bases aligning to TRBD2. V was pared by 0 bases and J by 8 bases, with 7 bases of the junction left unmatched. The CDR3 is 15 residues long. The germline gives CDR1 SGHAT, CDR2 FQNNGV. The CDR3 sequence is CASSLDPFGGDEQFF. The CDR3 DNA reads TGTGCCAGCAGCTTAGACCCCTTTGGGGGGGATGAGCAGTTCTTC.

The CDR3 DNA follows: TGTGCCAGCAGTTCAAGTGCGAACACAGATACGCAGTATTTT. Protein sequence: CASSSSANTDTQYF. The chain couples TRBV6-5 to TRBJ2-3; D unresolved. This CDR3 spans 14 amino acids. V shed 4 bases and J shed 2 bases, with 10 bases lying between them. Germline V gene data show CDR1 as MNHEY and CDR2 as SVGAGI.

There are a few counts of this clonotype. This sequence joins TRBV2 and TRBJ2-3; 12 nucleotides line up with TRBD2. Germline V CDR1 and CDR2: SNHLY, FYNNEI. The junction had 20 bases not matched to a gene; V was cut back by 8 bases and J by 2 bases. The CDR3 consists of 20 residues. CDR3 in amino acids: CASHLSRGLAGGKNTDTQYF. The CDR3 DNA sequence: TGTGCCAGCCACCTTTCCCGGGGCCTAGCGGGAGGGAAGAACACAGATACGCAGTATTTT.

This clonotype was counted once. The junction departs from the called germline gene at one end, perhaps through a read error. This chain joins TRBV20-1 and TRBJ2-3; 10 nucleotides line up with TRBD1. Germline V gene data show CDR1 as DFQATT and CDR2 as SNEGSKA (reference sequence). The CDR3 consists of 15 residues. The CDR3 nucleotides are TGCTGTGCTAGAGAAGGGACAGGGGCGAGGGATACGCAGTATTTT. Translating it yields CCAREGTGARDTQYF.

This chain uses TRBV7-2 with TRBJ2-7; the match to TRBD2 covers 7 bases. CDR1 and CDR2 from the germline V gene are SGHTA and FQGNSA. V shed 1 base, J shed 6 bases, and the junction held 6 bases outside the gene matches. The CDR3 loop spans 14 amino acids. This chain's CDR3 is CASSLGREYSEQYF. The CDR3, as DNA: TGTGCCAGCAGCTTAGGGCGGGAGTATAGCGAGCAGTACTTC.

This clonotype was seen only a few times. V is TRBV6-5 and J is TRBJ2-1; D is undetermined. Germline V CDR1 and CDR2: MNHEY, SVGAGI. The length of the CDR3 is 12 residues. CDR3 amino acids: CATQSSYNEQFF. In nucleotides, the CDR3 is TGTGCGACCCAATCCTCCTACAATGAGCAGTTCTTC.

In DNA, the CDR3 is TGTGCCAGCAGCTTACTAGCGGCGGCGGGGAATGAGCAGTTCTTC. Encoded protein: CASSLLAAAGNEQFF. V and J are TRBV7-3 and TRBJ2-1, with TRBD2 matching over 7 bases. CDR3 size: 15 residues. Trimming took 2 bases from V and 7 from J; bases not matched to a gene: 8. Germline V gene sequence: CDR1 SGHTA, CDR2 FQGTGA.

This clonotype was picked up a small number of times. CDR3 nucleotides: TGTGCCTACCGGACTAGCGGGACCTACGAGCAGTACTTC. This encodes CAYRTSGTYEQYF. This chain joins TRBV30 and TRBJ2-7; 12 bases map to TRBD2. This CDR3 is 13 amino acids long. Germline V gives CDR1 GTSNPN, CDR2 SVGIG (reference sequence). V lost 7 bases and J lost 2; bases outside the gene matches: 3.

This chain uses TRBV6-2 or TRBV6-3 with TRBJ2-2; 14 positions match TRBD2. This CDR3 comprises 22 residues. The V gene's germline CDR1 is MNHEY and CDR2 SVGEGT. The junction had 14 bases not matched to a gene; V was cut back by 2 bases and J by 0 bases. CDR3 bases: TGTGCCAGCAGTTACGCGGGACTAGCGGGAGAGATAGCAAACGCGAACACCGGGGAGCTGTTTTTT. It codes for CASSYAGLAGEIANANTGELFF.

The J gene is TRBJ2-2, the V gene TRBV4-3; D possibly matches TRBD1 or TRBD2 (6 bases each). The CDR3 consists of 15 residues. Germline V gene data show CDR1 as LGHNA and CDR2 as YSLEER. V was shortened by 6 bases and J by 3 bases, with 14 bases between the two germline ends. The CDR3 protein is CASRRLGGDTGELFF. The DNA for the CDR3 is TGCGCCAGCAGAAGACTGGGGGGCGACACCGGGGAGCTGTTTTTT.

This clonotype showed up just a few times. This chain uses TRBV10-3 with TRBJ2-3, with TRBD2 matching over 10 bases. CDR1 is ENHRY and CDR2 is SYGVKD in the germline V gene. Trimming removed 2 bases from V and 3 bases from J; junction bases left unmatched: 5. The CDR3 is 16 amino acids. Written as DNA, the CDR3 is TGTGCCATCAGTGAGGACCTAGCGGGAGTAACAGATACGCAGTATTTT. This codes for CAISEDLAGVTDTQYF.

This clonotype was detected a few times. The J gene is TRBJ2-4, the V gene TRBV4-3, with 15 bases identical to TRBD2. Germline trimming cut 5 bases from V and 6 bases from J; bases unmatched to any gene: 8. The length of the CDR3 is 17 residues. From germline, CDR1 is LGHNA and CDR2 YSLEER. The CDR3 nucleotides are TGCGCCAGCAGCTTGGGACTAGCGGGAGGAGCGGGAAACATTCAGTACTTC. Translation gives CASSLGLAGGAGNIQYF.

The chain's CDR3 is CASSPPGGSFSYNEQFF. The DNA of the CDR3 is TGTGCCAGCAGTCCTCCGGGGGGGAGTTTCTCCTACAATGAGCAGTTCTTC. J is TRBJ2-1 and V is TRBV9; 8 bases map to TRBD2. The length of the CDR3 is 17 residues. Trimming took 5 bases from V and 0 from J; bases not matched to a gene: 10. Germline V gives CDR1 SGDLS, CDR2 YYNGEE.

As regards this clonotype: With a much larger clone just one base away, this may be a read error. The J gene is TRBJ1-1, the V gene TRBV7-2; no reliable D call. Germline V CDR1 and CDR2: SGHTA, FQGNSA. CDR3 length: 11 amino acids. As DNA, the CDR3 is TGTGCCAGCAAGATGAACACTGAAGCTTACTTT. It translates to CASKMNTEAYF.

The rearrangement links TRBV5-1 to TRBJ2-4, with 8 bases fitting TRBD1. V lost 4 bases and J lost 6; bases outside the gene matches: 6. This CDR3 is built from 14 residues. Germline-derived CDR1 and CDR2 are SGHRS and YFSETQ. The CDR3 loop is CASSVTGGVNIQYF. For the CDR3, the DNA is TGCGCCAGCAGCGTTACAGGGGGTGTAAACATTCAGTACTTC. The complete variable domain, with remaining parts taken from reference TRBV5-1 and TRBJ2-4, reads KAGVTQTPRYLIKTRGQQVTLSCSPISGHRSVSWYQQTPGQGLQFLFEYFSETQRNKGNFPGRFSGRQFSNSRSEMNVSTLELGDSALYLCASSVTGGVNIQYFGAGTRLSVL.

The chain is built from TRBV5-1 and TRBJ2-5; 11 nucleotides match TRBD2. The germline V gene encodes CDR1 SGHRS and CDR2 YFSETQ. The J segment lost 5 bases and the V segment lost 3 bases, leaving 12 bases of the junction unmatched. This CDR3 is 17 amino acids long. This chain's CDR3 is CASSYPKTSGTQETQYF. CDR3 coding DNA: TGCGCCAGCAGCTACCCCAAGACTAGCGGGACTCAGGAGACCCAGTACTTC.

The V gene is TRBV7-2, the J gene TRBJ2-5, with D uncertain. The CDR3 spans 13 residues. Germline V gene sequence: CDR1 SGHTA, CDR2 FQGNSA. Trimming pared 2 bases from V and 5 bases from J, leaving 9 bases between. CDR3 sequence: CASSLWDMETQYF. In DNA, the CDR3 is TGTGCCAGCAGCTTATGGGATATGGAGACCCAGTACTTC. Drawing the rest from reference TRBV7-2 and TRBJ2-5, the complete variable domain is GAGVSQSPSNKVTEKGKDVELRCDPISGHTALYWYRQSLGQGLEFLIYFQGNSAPDKSGLPSDRFSAERTGGSVSTLTIQRTQQEDSAVYLCASSLWDMETQYFGPGTRLLVL.

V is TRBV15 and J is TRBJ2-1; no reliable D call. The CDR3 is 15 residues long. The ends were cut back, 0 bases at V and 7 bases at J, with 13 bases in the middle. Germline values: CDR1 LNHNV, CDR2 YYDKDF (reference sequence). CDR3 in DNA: TGTGCCACCAGCAGAGATTTTGGCCTGGGGAATGAGCAGTTCTTC. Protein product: CATSRDFGLGNEQFF.

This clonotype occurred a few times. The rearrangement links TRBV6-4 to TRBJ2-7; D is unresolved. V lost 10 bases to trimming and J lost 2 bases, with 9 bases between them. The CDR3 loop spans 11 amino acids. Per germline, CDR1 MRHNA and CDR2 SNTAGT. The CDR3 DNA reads TGTGCCACCCCCGCGCCCTACGAGCAGTACTTC. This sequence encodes CATPAPYEQYF.

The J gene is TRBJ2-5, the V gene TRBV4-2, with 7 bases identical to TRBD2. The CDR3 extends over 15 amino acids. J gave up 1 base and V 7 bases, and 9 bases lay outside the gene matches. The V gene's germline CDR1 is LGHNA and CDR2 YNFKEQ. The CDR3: CASTDRGLPQETQYF. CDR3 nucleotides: TGTGCCAGCACCGACCGGGGACTACCCCAAGAGACCCAGTACTTC.

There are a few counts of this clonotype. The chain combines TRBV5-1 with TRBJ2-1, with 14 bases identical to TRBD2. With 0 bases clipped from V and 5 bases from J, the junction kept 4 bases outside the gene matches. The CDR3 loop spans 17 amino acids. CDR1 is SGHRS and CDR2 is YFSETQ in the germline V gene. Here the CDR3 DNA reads TGCGCCAGCAGCTTGGCGCCGGGACTAGCGGGAGACAATGAGCAGTTCTTC. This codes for CASSLAPGLAGDNEQFF.

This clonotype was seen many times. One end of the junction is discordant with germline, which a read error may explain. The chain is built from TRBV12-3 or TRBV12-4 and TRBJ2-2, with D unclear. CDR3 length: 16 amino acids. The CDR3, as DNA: TGTGCCAGTAGTTTCACGGCGGCATCGAACACCGGGGAGCTGTTTTTT. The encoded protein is CASSFTAASNTGELFF.

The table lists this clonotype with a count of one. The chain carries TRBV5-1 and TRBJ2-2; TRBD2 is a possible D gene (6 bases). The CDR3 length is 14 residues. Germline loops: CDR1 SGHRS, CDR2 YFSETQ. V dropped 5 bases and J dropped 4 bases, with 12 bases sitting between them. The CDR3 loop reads CASSEGGGTGELFF. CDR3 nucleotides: TGCGCCAGCAGTGAGGGAGGAGGCACCGGGGAGCTGTTTTTT.

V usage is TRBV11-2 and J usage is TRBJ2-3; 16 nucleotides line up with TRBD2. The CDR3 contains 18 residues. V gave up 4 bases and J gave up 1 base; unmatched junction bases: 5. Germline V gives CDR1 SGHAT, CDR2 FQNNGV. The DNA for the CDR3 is TGTGCCAGCAGCTCGGGACTAGCGGGAGGGCCTCGCACAGATACGCAGTATTTT. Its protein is CASSSGLAGGPRTDTQYF.